This entry lists 3 T cell receptor beta chains sequenced from one sample in a study of blood T cells in healthy people across ages. Then a second PCR, running about 6 to 11 cycles, was carried out with a sample-barcoded 5' primer and a J-beta primer mix. TCRdb reprocessed the 5' RACE reads via MiXCR and lists one record per CDR3 protein. The sample consists of around 1.5 million distinct CDR3 sequences, roughly 45% of them appearing once. Sequencing used blood. Every receptor here comes from a woman between 18 and 29 years old in good health.

The J gene is TRBJ2-3, the V gene TRBV12-3 or TRBV12-4, with D unresolved. The V end lost 5 bases, the J end lost 3 bases, and 9 bases lay between the germline ends. The CDR3 contains 13 residues. The CDR3 spells CASSPMGTDTQYF. The CDR3 DNA reads TGTGCCAGCAGTCCTATGGGGACAGATACGCAGTATTTT.

V gene TRBV10-3 combines with J gene TRBJ2-7; 7 nucleotides align to TRBD1. The J call may be incorrect, as the DNA end agrees better with TRBJ2-5. CDR1 and CDR2 from the germline V gene are ENHRY and SYGVKD. The CDR3 runs 13 residues. The CDR3 loop reads CAIGPTGHETQYF. The CDR3 nucleotides are TGTGCCATCGGCCCGACAGGGCACGAGACCCAGTACTTC.

This clonotype came up a few times. The rearrangement joins TRBV27 to TRBJ1-2, with D hard to call. The germline V and J ends were trimmed by 6 bases and 0 bases, with 8 bases remaining between them. Germline values: CDR1 MNHEY, CDR2 SMNVEV (reference sequence). This CDR3 has 13 amino acids. The CDR3 DNA reads TGTGCCAGCAGGGACGGAACTAACTATGGCTACACCTTC. This codes for CASRDGTNYGYTF.